These 16 T cell receptor beta chains originate from one sample sequenced in a study of beta chain features in type 1 diabetes. TCRB transcripts that were expressed got sequenced, as all of the isolated RNA had been reverse transcribed. Measured with immunoSEQ multiplex PCR; TCRdb has only the in-frame clones, and not every one. The sample records 150,000 or so clones, less than 9.5% being singletons. Input material: central memory CD4+ T cells from blood. The origin of the receptors is a woman aged 18-29 years in good health.

This clone was seen ten or more times. V is TRBV29-1 and J is TRBJ2-3; D remains unclear. V was clipped by 6 bases and J by 1 base, with 11 bases between them. The CDR3 has 13 residues. Per the germline V gene, CDR1 is SQVTM and CDR2 is ANQGSEA. This CDR3 reads CSVFSTGTDTQYF. The CDR3 nucleotides read TGCAGCGTCTTTAGCACTGGCACAGATACGCAGTATTTT.

The J gene is TRBJ2-6, the V gene TRBV19; the match to TRBD1 covers 9 bases. This CDR3 is built from 14 residues. The trim removed 3 bases at V and 12 bases at J, leaving 6 bases unmatched. Germline CDR1 reads LNHDA; CDR2 reads SQIVND (reference sequence). In DNA form, the CDR3 reads TGTGCCAGTAGTATCGGGACAGGGAACATCGTCCTGACTTTC. Protein product: CASSIGTGNIVLTF. The entire variable domain, with the rest obtained from reference TRBV19 and TRBJ2-6, is as follows: DGGITQSPKYLFRKEGQNVTLSCEQNLNHDAMYWYRQDPGQGLRLIYYSQIVNDFQKGDIAEGYSVSREKKESFPLTVTSAQKNPTAFYLCASSIGTGNIVLTFGAGSRLTVL.

The chain employs TRBV18 and TRBJ1-3, with D unresolved. The CDR3 totals 16 residues. The V and J ends lost 6 bases and 4 bases respectively, with 19 bases between them. CDR1 and CDR2 (germline): KGHSH, LQKENI. The CDR3: CASSSRTGSHGNTIYF. The CDR3 DNA reads TGTGCCAGCTCCTCGAGGACGGGGAGCCACGGAAACACCATATATTTT.

This chain links TRBV11-2 with TRBJ2-5; 9 bases map to TRBD1. Germline V gene data show CDR1 as SGHAT and CDR2 as FQNNGV. This CDR3 comprises 14 residues. V shed 5 bases and J 5 bases; nucleotides not matched to a gene: 6. Here the CDR3 reads CASSRTGADETQYF. In DNA form, the CDR3 reads TGTGCCAGCAGCCGGACAGGGGCGGACGAGACCCAGTACTTC.

The rearrangement links TRBV11-1 to TRBJ2-6, with TRBD1 as a possible D gene (6 bases). With 6 bases removed from V and 0 bases from J, the gap between germline ends came to 9 bases. CDR3 size: 15 residues. CDR1 and CDR2 from the germline V gene are SGHAT and FQDESV (reference sequence). In nucleotides, the CDR3 is TGTGCCAGCAGGAGACAGGCCTCTGGGGCCAACGTCCTGACTTTC. It yields the protein CASRRQASGANVLTF.

The rearrangement joins TRBV7-2 to TRBJ1-1; D perhaps matches TRBD1 (6 bases). The CDR3 is made up of 12 amino acids. V lost 6 bases and J 7 bases, leaving 12 bases between the germline ends. Germline V gene data show CDR1 as SGHTA and CDR2 as FQGNSA. The CDR3, as DNA: TGTGCCAGCAGTCCCACAGGGATTGAAGCTTTCTTT. Protein product: CASSPTGIEAFF.

The chain has TRBV9 and TRBJ2-3; 9 nucleotides match TRBD1. CDR1 is SGDLS, CDR2 YYNGEE, per germline. V was clipped by 4 bases and J by 4 bases; unmatched bases: 4. This CDR3 contains 14 residues. The DNA of the CDR3 is TGTGCCAGCAGCAAGGGACAGGGCCCAGATACGCAGTATTTT. Translation gives CASSKGQGPDTQYF.

The CDR3 nucleotides are TGTGCCAGCAGTGAAGAAACAGTCTATAATTCACCCCTCCACTTT. Protein: CASSEETVYNSPLHF. The V and J genes are TRBV2 and TRBJ1-6; D is uncertain. Per the germline V gene, CDR1 is SNHLY and CDR2 is FYNNEI. V lost 1 base to trimming and J lost 3 bases, with 7 bases between them. This CDR3 comprises 15 residues.

This chain uses TRBV7-3 with TRBJ1-2, with D tentatively TRBD1 (5 bases). There are 13 residues in the CDR3. The V gene's germline CDR1 is SGHTA and CDR2 FQGTGA. The V and J ends lost 1 base and 8 bases respectively, with 11 bases between them. In nucleotides, the CDR3 is TGTGCCAGCAGCTTAATTACAGGAGAAGGCTACACCTTC. Protein product: CASSLITGEGYTF.

The V gene is TRBV19, the J gene TRBJ2-5, with 7 bases aligning to TRBD1. This CDR3 region has 14 residues. Per germline, CDR1 LNHDA and CDR2 SQIVND (reference sequence). The V and J ends lost 5 bases and 5 bases, in that order; junction bases with no gene match: 8. In nucleotides, the CDR3 is TGTGCCAGTAGTCCGACAGGGATGGGGGAGACCCAGTACTTC. Translation gives CASSPTGMGETQYF.

A word on this clone: The same CDR3 arises from other DNA sequences in this sample as well. The rearrangement links TRBV11-2 to TRBJ2-1; 8 nucleotides agree with TRBD2. The CDR3 totals 16 residues. Per germline, CDR1 SGHAT and CDR2 FQNNGV. Losses at the gene ends were 5 bases for V and 3 bases for J; bases not matched to a gene: 9. CDR3 DNA sequence: TGTGCCAGCAGCCCCGCCGGGACTAGGCTCTACAATGAGCAGTTCTTC. Protein: CASSPAGTRLYNEQFF.

The sample holds a few counts of this clone. The V call is TRBV7-9, the J call TRBJ1-2; 10 nucleotides line up with TRBD1. The CDR3 totals 13 residues. Per germline, CDR1 SEHNR and CDR2 FQNEAQ (reference sequence). V lost 6 bases, J lost 5 bases, and 3 bases stayed unmatched. In DNA form, the CDR3 reads TGTGCCAGCAGAAGGACAGGGGGTTATGGCTACACCTTC. Translation gives CASRRTGGYGYTF.

The CDR3 loop reads CSVARDRAEPQHF. DNA for the CDR3: TGCAGCGTTGCCCGGGACAGGGCCGAACCCCAGCATTTT. The gene calls are TRBV29-1 and TRBJ1-5, with 9 bases matching TRBD1. J lost 10 bases, V lost 4 bases, and 8 bases had no gene match. The CDR3 has 13 residues. Germline V CDR1 and CDR2: SQVTM, ANQGSEA.

The chain carries TRBV7-2 and TRBJ2-3, with 8 bases lining up with TRBD2. V shed 2 bases, J shed 2 bases, and the junction held 6 bases outside the gene matches. CDR3 size: 16 residues. CDR1 and CDR2 (germline): SGHTA, FQGNSA. CDR3 nucleotides: TGTGCCAGCAGCTTATTTTCTAGCGGGTTCACAGATACGCAGTATTTT. It yields the protein CASSLFSSGFTDTQYF.

This clone was seen a handful of times. The CDR3 DNA is TGTGCCAGCAGGGGGACAGGGTTTAACTATGGCTACACCTTC. Translation: CASRGTGFNYGYTF. J is TRBJ1-2 and V is TRBV5-6, with 9 bases matching TRBD1. J lost 1 base, V lost 5 bases, and 3 bases had no gene match. Germline V gene sequence: CDR1 SGHDT, CDR2 YYEEEE. The CDR3 is 14 residues long.

This clone was detected only a few times. V and J are TRBV30 and TRBJ1-1; the D gene is possibly TRBD1 (5 bases). Germline V gives CDR1 GTSNPN, CDR2 SVGIG (reference sequence). Trimming shortened V by 4 bases and J by 4 bases, and 13 bases separated the two germline ends. The CDR3 length is 13 residues. The DNA of the CDR3 is TGTGCCTGGATTCGTGGGCAGGGCACTGAAGCTTTCTTT. Encoded protein: CAWIRGQGTEAFF.